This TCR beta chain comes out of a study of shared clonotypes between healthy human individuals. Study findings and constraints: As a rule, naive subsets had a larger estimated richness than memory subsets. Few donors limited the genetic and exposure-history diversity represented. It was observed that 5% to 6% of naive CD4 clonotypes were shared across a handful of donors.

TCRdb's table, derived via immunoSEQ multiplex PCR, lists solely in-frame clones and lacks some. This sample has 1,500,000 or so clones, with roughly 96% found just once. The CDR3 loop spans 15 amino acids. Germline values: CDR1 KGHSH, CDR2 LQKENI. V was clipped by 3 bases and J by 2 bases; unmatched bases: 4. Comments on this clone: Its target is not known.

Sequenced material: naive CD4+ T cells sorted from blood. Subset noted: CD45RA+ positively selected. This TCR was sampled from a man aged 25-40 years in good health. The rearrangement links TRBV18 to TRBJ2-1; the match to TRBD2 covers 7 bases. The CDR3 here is CASSPASGPYNEQFF. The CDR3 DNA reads TGTGCCAGCTCACCGGCTAGCGGACCCTACAATGAGCAGTTCTTC. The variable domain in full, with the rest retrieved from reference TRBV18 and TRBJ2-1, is NAGVMQNPRHLVRRRGQEARLRCSPMKGHSHVYWYRQLPEEGLKFMVYLQKENIIDESGMPKERFSAEFPKEGPSILRIQQVVRGDSAAYFCASSPASGPYNEQFFGPGTRLTVL.